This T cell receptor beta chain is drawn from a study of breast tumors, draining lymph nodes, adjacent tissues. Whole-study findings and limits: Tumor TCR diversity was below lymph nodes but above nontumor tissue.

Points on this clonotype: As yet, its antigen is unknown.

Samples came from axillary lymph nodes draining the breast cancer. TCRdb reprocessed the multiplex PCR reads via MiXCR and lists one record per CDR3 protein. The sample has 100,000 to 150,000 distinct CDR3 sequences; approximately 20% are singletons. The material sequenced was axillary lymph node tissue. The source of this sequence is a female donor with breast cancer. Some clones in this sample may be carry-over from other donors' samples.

DNA of the CDR3: TGTGCCAGCAGCCACCTCAGAGCGGAGGCCGGAGGAGAGACCCAGTACTTC. Amino acid sequence: CASSHLRAEAGGETQYF. The chain has TRBV5-4 and TRBJ2-5; D perhaps matches TRBD2 (5 bases). V lost 4 bases and J lost 4, with 23 bases in between. Germline V gene lookup returns CDR1 SGHNT and CDR2 YYREEE (reference sequence). This CDR3 is built from 17 residues. Filled out from reference TRBV5-4 and TRBJ2-5, the complete variable domain reads ETGVTQSPTHLIKTRGQQVTLRCSSQSGHNTVSWYQQALGQGPQFIFQYYREEENGRGNFPPRFSGLQFPNYSSELNVNALELDDSALYLCASSHLRAEAGGETQYFGPGTRLLVL.